Listed here are 26 T cell receptor beta chains from one sample, sequenced in a study of T-cell reconstitution after alpha-beta-depleted transplantation in children. The TCRbeta library incorporated unique molecular identifiers. In TCRdb, the PCR reads were re-called with MiXCR into one record per CDR3 protein. The data show around 580,000 distinct CDR3 sequences, with roughly 23% seen just once and 14% held by the top ten. The material sequenced was PBMCs, mostly from graft donor cells, taken 360 days after TCRalphabeta/CD19-depleted stem cell transplant. These receptor sequences come from a boy younger than two who had a stem cell transplant for acute myeloid leukemia, so the T cells may come from the graft donor.

This clonotype was observed a few times. The rearrangement links TRBV6-5 to TRBJ2-1; TRBD1 or TRBD2 may be the D gene (5 bases each). The CDR3 totals 15 residues. Trimming shortened V by 1 base and J by 0 bases, and 7 bases separated the two germline ends. CDR1 is MNHEY, CDR2 SVGAGI, per germline. CDR3 nucleotides: TGTGCCAGCAGTTACTATGGGGGCTCCTACAATGAGCAGTTCTTC. Amino acids: CASSYYGGSYNEQFF.

This clonotype was recorded many times. This rearrangement joins TRBV14 to TRBJ2-7; the D gene could be TRBD1 or TRBD2 (5 bases each). The CDR3 has 17 amino acids. Germline values: CDR1 SGHDN, CDR2 FVKESK. Trimming stripped 5 bases from V and 0 bases from J, with 20 bases between. CDR3 DNA sequence: TGTGCCAGCAGCACGAGCGTAGGGGAGTTTAGCTCCTACGAGCAGTACTTC. It translates to CASSTSVGEFSSYEQYF. Looking up the rest from reference TRBV14 and TRBJ2-7 gives the full variable domain: EAGVTQFPSHSVIEKGQTVTLRCDPISGHDNLYWYRRVMGKEIKFLLHFVKESKQDESGMPNNRFLAERTGGTYSTLKVQPAELEDSGVYFCASSTSVGEFSSYEQYFGPGTRLTVT.

The table lists this clonotype with a few counts. The V and J genes are TRBV29-1 and TRBJ2-5; D may be TRBD1 (5 bases). This CDR3 comprises 15 residues. V was shortened by 0 bases and J by 5 bases, with 16 bases between the two germline ends. The germline V gene has CDR1 SQVTM and CDR2 ANQGSEA. This chain's CDR3 is CSVEEGERRLETQYF. The DNA for the CDR3 is TGCAGCGTTGAAGAAGGGGAAAGGCGTTTGGAGACCCAGTACTTC.

The rearrangement joins TRBV6-5 to TRBJ2-2; 8 bases agree with TRBD1. The germline CDR1 and CDR2 sequences are MNHEY and SVGAGI. This CDR3 spans 16 amino acids. The trim removed 2 bases at V and 5 bases at J, leaving 7 bases unmatched. CDR3 residues: CASSYPGQGGTGELFF. DNA for the CDR3: TGTGCCAGCAGTTACCCCGGACAGGGCGGAACCGGGGAGCTGTTTTTT.

The chain couples TRBV20-1 to TRBJ2-7; D gene uncertain. Germline V lookup: CDR1 DFQATT, CDR2 SNEGSKA (reference sequence). The length of the CDR3 is 15 residues. Between the trimmed V and J ends, which lost 0 bases and 3 bases, there was a span of 15 bases. CDR3 DNA sequence: TGCAGTGCTAGAGACCGGACGGAAGATTACTACGAGCAGTACGTC. As protein: CSARDRTEDYYEQYV.

This clonotype was observed a handful of times. The V gene is TRBV9, the J gene TRBJ2-1, with D possibly TRBD2 on 7 matching bases. This CDR3 is 15 amino acids long. Trimming left V 0 bases short and J 7 bases short, with 14 bases between. Germline V gene data show CDR1 as SGDLS and CDR2 as YYNGEE. CDR3 sequence: CASSVAGGARNEQFF. CDR3 DNA: TGTGCCAGCAGCGTAGCTGGGGGGGCAAGAAATGAGCAGTTCTTC.

This clonotype has a handful of counts. The rearrangement uses TRBV12-3 or TRBV12-4 and TRBJ1-2, with 7 bases matching TRBD1. This CDR3 region has 14 residues. Trimming took 0 bases from V and 6 from J; bases not matched to a gene: 4. CDR3 sequence reads: CASSLAGGTDGYTF. The CDR3 nucleotides read TGTGCCAGCAGTTTAGCAGGGGGGACAGATGGCTACACCTTC.

This clonotype was seen a few times. The gene calls are TRBV14 and TRBJ2-7; D is unclear. Trimming pared 8 bases from V and 6 bases from J, leaving 8 bases between. The CDR3 has 10 amino acids. The germline V gene encodes CDR1 SGHDN and CDR2 FVKESK. CDR3 in amino acids: CASAQAEQYV. In DNA, the CDR3 is TGTGCCAGCGCCCAGGCCGAGCAGTACGTC.

The CDR3 DNA is TGCGCCAGCAGCTTGCGTTATCCCGGGGAGCTGTTTTTT. It encodes CASSLRYPGELFF. The chain carries TRBV5-1 and TRBJ2-2, with D unclear. CDR3 length: 13 residues. V lost 1 base and J 6 bases, leaving 7 bases between the germline ends. Germline CDR1 reads SGHRS; CDR2 reads YFSETQ.

This clonotype was counted between two and nine times. The V gene is TRBV24-1, the J gene TRBJ1-5; 12 bases match TRBD1. The J segment lost 7 bases and the V segment lost 4 bases, leaving 16 bases of the junction unmatched. Looked up from germline, CDR1 is KGHDR and CDR2 is SFDVKD. CDR3 size: 19 residues. CDR3 region: CATSDPGTGGLADNQPQHF. CDR3 nucleotides: TGTGCCACCAGTGACCCCGGGACAGGGGGCTTGGCCGATAACCAGCCCCAGCATTTT.

This clonotype has a handful of counts. The gene calls are TRBV5-1 and TRBJ2-1; no reliable D call. Per the germline V gene, CDR1 is SGHRS and CDR2 is YFSETQ. V was pared by 2 bases and J by 4 bases, with 13 bases between. CDR3 length: 15 residues. The CDR3 coding sequence is TGCGCCAGCAGCTTCACGGGTGGGCTTTACAATGAGCAGTTCTTC. It codes for CASSFTGGLYNEQFF.

The chain recombines TRBV7-8 with TRBJ2-3; no clear D. This CDR3 is built from 14 residues. In germline, CDR1 is SGHVS, CDR2 FQNEAQ. V dropped 0 bases and J dropped 4 bases, with 8 bases sitting between them. The CDR3 DNA reads TGTGCCAGCAGCTTAGCGCTTGGTCCAGATACGCAGTATTTT. It codes for CASSLALGPDTQYF.

There are many counts of this clonotype. The chain links TRBV6-5 to TRBJ2-2; D might be TRBD1 (6 bases). The ends were cut back, 5 bases at V and 2 bases at J, with 15 bases in the middle. CDR3 length: 16 amino acids. Germline loops: CDR1 MNHEY, CDR2 SVGAGI. CDR3 region: CASSLLPGQNTGELFF. Written as DNA, the CDR3 is TGTGCCAGCAGTCTACTGCCGGGACAAAACACCGGGGAGCTGTTTTTT.

The chain employs TRBV4-3 and TRBJ1-1; 7 nucleotides agree with TRBD1. Germline loops: CDR1 LGHNA, CDR2 YSLEER. V lost 3 bases and J lost 5; bases outside the gene matches: 6. The CDR3 has 14 residues. CDR3 amino acids: CASSHTGAKTEAFF. In DNA form, the CDR3 reads TGCGCCAGCAGCCATACAGGGGCGAAGACTGAAGCTTTCTTT.

The V gene is TRBV20-1, the J gene TRBJ1-5; no firm D call. The CDR3 runs 16 residues. CDR1 is DFQATT, CDR2 SNEGSKA, per germline (reference sequence). Trimming removed 0 bases at V and 1 base at J, with 13 bases between. The CDR3 DNA follows: TGCAGTGCTAGAGATCAGTCCCAAAGGAGCAATCAGCCCCAGCATTTT. This gives the protein CSARDQSQRSNQPQHF.

This clonotype came up a few times. In DNA form, the CDR3 reads TGTGCCAGCAGCTTAGCGCGGCAAGGCTATGGCTACACCTTC. The encoded protein is CASSLARQGYGYTF. The J gene is TRBJ1-2, the V gene TRBV7-9; D is unclear. Germline CDR1 reads SEHNR; CDR2 reads FQNEAQ (reference sequence). Trimming took 0 bases from V and 4 from J, leaving 9 bases between them. The CDR3 has 14 residues.

This clonotype was detected a few times. The chain employs TRBV7-9 and TRBJ2-1; D is ambiguous. Trimming cost V 8 bases and J 2 bases, with 7 bases left between them. The germline V gene encodes CDR1 SEHNR and CDR2 FQNEAQ (reference sequence). This CDR3 contains 12 residues. The CDR3 nucleotides are TGTGCCAGCCAGGATCCCTACAATGAGCAGTTCTTC. Its protein is CASQDPYNEQFF.

This clonotype occurred many times. The gene calls are TRBV7-2 and TRBJ2-1, with 8 nucleotides matching TRBD1. The CDR3 consists of 16 residues. The germline CDR1 and CDR2 sequences are SGHTA and FQGNSA. V gave up 5 bases and J gave up 0 bases; unmatched junction bases: 6. The CDR3 DNA follows: TGTGCCAGCAGCCCATGGACAGGGAGCTCCTACAATGAGCAGTTCTTC. Translating it yields CASSPWTGSSYNEQFF. Drawing the rest from reference TRBV7-2 and TRBJ2-1, the complete variable domain is GAGVSQSPSNKVTEKGKDVELRCDPISGHTALYWYRQSLGQGLEFLIYFQGNSAPDKSGLPSDRFSAERTGGSVSTLTIQRTQQEDSAVYLCASSPWTGSSYNEQFFGPGTRLTVL.

This clonotype occurred a few times. The rearrangement joins TRBV5-1 to TRBJ2-7; D remains ambiguous. The ends were cut back, 2 bases at V and 0 bases at J, with 9 bases in the middle. CDR3 length: 14 amino acids. Looked up from germline, CDR1 is SGHRS and CDR2 is YFSETQ. The CDR3 region has the DNA TGCGCCAGCAGCTTTCGGCCAGTCTCCTACGAGCAGTACTTC. Translating it yields CASSFRPVSYEQYF.

This clonotype was seen only a few times. The chain carries TRBV20-1 and TRBJ2-7; D might be TRBD2 (6 bases). This CDR3 is 15 amino acids long. The V end was cut by 4 bases, the J end by 3 bases, with 19 bases between. CDR1 DFQATT and CDR2 SNEGSKA come from the germline V gene (reference sequence). CDR3: CSATPHTTGVYEQYF. Written as DNA, the CDR3 is TGCAGTGCTACCCCTCATACAACGGGGGTCTACGAGCAGTACTTC.

This clonotype was picked up a small number of times. The chain joins TRBV28 to TRBJ1-5, with 8 nucleotides matching TRBD1. Looked up from germline, CDR1 is MDHEN and CDR2 is SYDVKM. The CDR3 loop spans 16 amino acids. The ends lost 3 bases at V and 6 bases at J; junction bases unmatched: 10. This chain's CDR3 is CASSFSRRGLGQPQHF. In nucleotides, the CDR3 is TGTGCCAGCAGTTTCTCACGCAGGGGGCTCGGTCAGCCCCAGCATTTT.

This clonotype was found many times. CDR3 nucleotide sequence: TGCAGTGCCGGTCGGTTTTGGACTAGCGGGGGGGCAGGAGATACGCAGTATTTT. This codes for CSAGRFWTSGGAGDTQYF. This sequence joins TRBV20-1 and TRBJ2-3; TRBD2 aligns across 15 bases. CDR1 and CDR2 from the germline V gene are DFQATT and SNEGSKA (reference sequence). The V segment lost 6 bases and the J segment 5 bases; nucleotides outside the gene matches: 15. The CDR3 consists of 18 residues.

Ten or more counts support this clonotype. V gene TRBV29-1 combines with J gene TRBJ1-1; D gene unclear. V lost 5 bases, J lost 5 bases, and 15 bases lay in between. Per the germline V gene, CDR1 is SQVTM and CDR2 is ANQGSEA. The CDR3 spans 13 residues. The chain's CDR3 is CSVIIPSFTEAFF. CDR3 bases: TGCAGCGTTATAATACCAAGCTTTACTGAAGCTTTCTTT. The full variable domain, with the rest looked up from reference TRBV29-1 and TRBJ1-1, is SAVISQKPSRDICQRGTSLTIQCQVDSQVTMMFWYRQQPGQSLTLIATANQGSEATYESGFVIDKFPISRPNLTFSTLTVSNMSPEDSSIYLCSVIIPSFTEAFFGQGTRLTVV.

This clonotype has a count of ten or more. The genes are TRBV29-1 and TRBJ2-2; 7 bases agree with TRBD2. Germline V lookup: CDR1 SQVTM, CDR2 ANQGSEA. The CDR3 has 14 amino acids. V lost 1 base and J lost 3; bases outside the gene matches: 2. In DNA form, the CDR3 reads TGCAGCGTTGAAGCGGGGAGGGACACCGGGGAGCTGTTTTTT. It yields the protein CSVEAGRDTGELFF.

This clonotype has at least ten counts. The genes are TRBV5-1 and TRBJ2-3, with D uncertain. The V end lost 4 bases, the J end lost 6 bases, and 9 bases lay between the germline ends. CDR3 length: 12 residues. Germline CDR1 reads SGHRS; CDR2 reads YFSETQ. CDR3 nucleotide sequence: TGCGCCAGCAGCACCGTTGGCGATACGCAGTATTTT. Its translation is CASSTVGDTQYF.

The sample holds a few counts of this clonotype. V is TRBV2 and J is TRBJ2-7, with no clear D. Germline V lookup: CDR1 SNHLY, CDR2 FYNNEI. The V and J ends lost 5 bases and 6 bases respectively, with 8 bases between them. The CDR3 is 11 residues long. The CDR3 here is CASSYSPEQYV. Here the CDR3 DNA reads TGTGCCAGCAGTTATTCACCCGAGCAGTACGTC.